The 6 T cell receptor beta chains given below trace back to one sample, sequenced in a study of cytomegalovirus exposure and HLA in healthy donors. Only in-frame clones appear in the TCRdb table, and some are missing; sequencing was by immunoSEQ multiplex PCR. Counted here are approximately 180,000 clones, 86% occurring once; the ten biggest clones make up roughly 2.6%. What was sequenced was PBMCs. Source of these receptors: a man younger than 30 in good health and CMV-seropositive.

CDR3 in amino acids: CASRRTGSYEQYF. CDR3 in DNA: TGTGCCAGCAGGAGGACAGGCTCCTACGAGCAGTACTTC. The V call is TRBV6-1, the J call TRBJ2-7; 7 nucleotides align to TRBD1. The CDR3 consists of 13 residues. After removal of 6 bases from V and 0 bases from J, the junction contained 2 bases not matched to a gene. CDR1 is MNHNS, CDR2 SASEGT, per germline.

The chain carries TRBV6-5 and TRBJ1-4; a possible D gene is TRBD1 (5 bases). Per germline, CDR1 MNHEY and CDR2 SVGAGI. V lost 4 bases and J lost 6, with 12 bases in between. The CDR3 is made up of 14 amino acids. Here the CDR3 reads CASSSRRGYEKLFF. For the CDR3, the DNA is TGTGCCAGCAGTTCGCGGAGGGGTTATGAAAAACTGTTTTTT.

For the CDR3, the DNA is TGTGCCAGCAGCCGGGGACTAGCGGGAGAAGAGAATGAGCAGTTCTTC. It specifies CASSRGLAGEENEQFF. This chain links TRBV5-4 with TRBJ2-1; 14 bases align to TRBD2. V was pared by 4 bases and J by 7 bases, with 7 bases of the junction left unmatched. The germline V gene has CDR1 SGHNT and CDR2 YYREEE (reference sequence). The CDR3 runs to 16 residues. Looking up the rest from reference TRBV5-4 and TRBJ2-1 gives the full variable domain: ETGVTQSPTHLIKTRGQQVTLRCSSQSGHNTVSWYQQALGQGPQFIFQYYREEENGRGNFPPRFSGLQFPNYSSELNVNALELDDSALYLCASSRGLAGEENEQFFGPGTRLTVL.

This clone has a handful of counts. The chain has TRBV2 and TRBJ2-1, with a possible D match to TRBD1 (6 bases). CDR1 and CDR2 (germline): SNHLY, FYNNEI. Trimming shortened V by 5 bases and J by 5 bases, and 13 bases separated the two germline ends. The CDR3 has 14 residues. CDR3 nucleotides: TGTGCCAGCAGTCCCCGGGACACCGACAATGAGCAGTTCTTC. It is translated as CASSPRDTDNEQFF.

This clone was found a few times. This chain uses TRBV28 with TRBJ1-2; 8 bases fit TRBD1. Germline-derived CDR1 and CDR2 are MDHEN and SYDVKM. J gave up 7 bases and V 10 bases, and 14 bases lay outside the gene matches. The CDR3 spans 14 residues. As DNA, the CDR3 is TGTGCCATCAGAAGGGCAGGGGGCGCAGGTGGCTACACCTTC. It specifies CAIRRAGGAGGYTF.

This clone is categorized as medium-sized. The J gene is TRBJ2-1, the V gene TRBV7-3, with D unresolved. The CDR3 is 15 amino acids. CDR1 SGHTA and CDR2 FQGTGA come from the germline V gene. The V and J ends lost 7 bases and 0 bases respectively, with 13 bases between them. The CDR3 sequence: CASTADSSSYNEQFF. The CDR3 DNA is TGTGCCAGCACTGCCGACTCTAGCTCCTACAATGAGCAGTTCTTC.